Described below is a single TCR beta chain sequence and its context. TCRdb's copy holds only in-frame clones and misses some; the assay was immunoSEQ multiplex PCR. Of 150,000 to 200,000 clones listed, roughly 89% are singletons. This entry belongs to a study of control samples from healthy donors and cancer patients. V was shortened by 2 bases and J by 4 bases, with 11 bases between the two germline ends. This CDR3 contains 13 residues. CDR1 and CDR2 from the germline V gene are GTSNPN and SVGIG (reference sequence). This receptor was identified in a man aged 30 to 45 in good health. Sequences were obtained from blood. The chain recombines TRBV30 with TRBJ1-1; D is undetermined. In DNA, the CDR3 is TGTGCCTGGAGTCGTCAGGAACGCACTGAAGCTTTCTTT. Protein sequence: CAWSRQERTEAFF.